These T cell receptor beta chains were read from a single sample in a study of CD8+ T cells in alopecia areata. Profiling relied on immunoSEQ multiplex PCR, and the TCRdb table lists in-frame clones only, not all of them. The sample shows 60,000 to 90,000 clones, roughly 66% of them seen only once. The source material was CD8+ T cells sorted from blood, sampled at week 24, from a patient treated with tofacitinib. The receptors shown here come from a human donor with alopecia areata. Each CDR3 is given with its conserved first and last residue. D genes are given only for firm matches. The size entry is marked missing in some rows and otherwise reads once, few, many or a size class.

j_gene	d_gene	abundance	v_gene	CDR3aa	CDR3nt
TRBJ2-1	TRBD2	few	TRBV27	CASNQGRPGLANEQFF	TGTGCCAGCAACCAGGGACGGCCGGGACTAGCCAATGAGCAGTTCTTC
TRBJ1-4	.	.	TRBV5-1	CASSITGTGEKLFF	TGCGCCAGCAGCATTACAGGGACGGGTGAAAAACTGTTTTTT
TRBJ2-2	TRBD1	.	TRBV7-9	CASSGQENTGELFF	TGTGCCAGCAGCGGACAGGAGAACACCGGGGAGCTGTTTTTT
TRBJ2-2	.	few	TRBV7-9	CASSLGYRELFF	TGTGCCAGCAGCTTAGGTTATCGGGAGCTGTTTTTT
TRBJ2-1	TRBD1	once	TRBV5-1	CASSWGTGESRLPHYNEQFF	TGCGCCAGCAGCTGGGGGACAGGGGAATCCCGGTTGCCACACTACAATGAGCAGTTCTTC
TRBJ2-1	TRBD1	few	TRBV5-6	CASSPGQGLYNEQFF	TGTGCCAGCAGTCCCGGACAGGGTCTATACAATGAGCAGTTCTTC
TRBJ2-3	.	.	TRBV13	CASSPQSTDTQYF	TGTGCCAGCAGCCCACAGAGCACAGATACGCAGTATTTT
TRBJ2-7	.	once	TRBV4-2	CASSQGGQQYEQYF	TGTGCCAGCAGCCAAGGAGGGCAGCAATACGAGCAGTACTTC
TRBJ1-2	.	.	TRBV7-2	CASSLTAGFGYGYTF	TGTGCCAGCAGCTTAACGGCCGGGTTCGGCTATGGCTACACCTTC
TRBJ2-5	.	few	TRBV4-1	CASSQDRVRAPSETQYF	TGCGCCAGCAGCCAAGATCGTGTACGGGCTCCTTCAGAGACCCAGTACTTC
TRBJ2-5	TRBD1	.	TRBV25-1	CASSEYSQGMSETQYF	TGTGCCAGCAGTGAATACTCACAGGGGATGAGTGAGACCCAGTACTTC
TRBJ2-7	.	.	TRBV5-4	CASSISYEQYF	TGTGCCAGCAGCATCTCCTACGAGCAGTACTTC
TRBJ1-6	.	.	TRBV7-8	CASSLAEGAPLHF	TGTGCCAGCAGCTTAGCGGAAGGGGCACCCCTCCACTTT
TRBJ1-2	.	.	TRBV4-2	CASSQDYGARIYGYTF	TGTGCCAGCAGCCAAGACTACGGTGCCCGAATCTATGGCTACACCTTC
TRBJ2-2	.	few	TRBV30	CAWSPDLNTGELFF	TGTGCCTGGAGCCCGGATCTTAACACCGGGGAGCTGTTTTTT
TRBJ2-7	.	.	TRBV7-9	CASSLVGGPGDEQYF	TGTGCCAGCAGCTTAGTGGGGGGGCCCGGGGACGAGCAGTACTTC